This T cell receptor (beta chain) comes out of a study of molecular identifiers for immune sequencing clone quantification. There are a few counts of this clonotype. From the PCR reads, TCRdb called clonotypes with MiXCR, one entry per CDR3 protein. The sample has some 11,000 distinct CDR3 sequences, roughly 16% seen once. This CDR3 is 15 amino acids long. Germline trimming cut 11 bases from V and 5 bases from J; bases unmatched to any gene: 12. Sequenced material: naive CD8+ T cells from blood, with Jurkat cell RNA spiked in. Specified subset: FACS-sorted CD8+CD4-CCR7+CD45RA+ naive T cells. The chain employs TRBV12-3 or TRBV12-4 and TRBJ2-2; 9 nucleotides agree with TRBD2. The TCR sequence derives from a human donor in good health. Some libraries in this study had Jurkat cell RNA spiked in. CDR3 nucleotide sequence: TGTGCCGCGTCGGTGGCGGGAGGGTGGACCGGGGAGCTGTTTTTT. Protein product: CAASVAGGWTGELFF.